This entry describes one TCR beta chain. This sample stems from a study of control samples from healthy donors and cancer patients. The CDR3 length is 16 residues. V gave up 4 bases and J gave up 4 bases; unmatched junction bases: 4. Germline loops: CDR1 SEHNR, CDR2 FQNEAQ (reference sequence). The data were produced by immunoSEQ multiplex PCR, yet TCRdb's version contains in-frame clones alone and is incomplete. This table holds tens of thousands of clones, 92% found once. This chain uses TRBV7-9 with TRBJ2-2; 12 bases are a match to TRBD2. The sequence was obtained from a woman between 45 and 60 years old in good health. Sequencing was done on a sample of blood. The CDR3 region has the DNA TGTGCCAGCAGCTCTAGCGGGGGGGTACGCACCGGGGAGCTGTTTTTT. This translates into CASSSSGGVRTGELFF.